A single sample is the source of the 32 T cell receptor beta chains below, sequenced in a study of blood T cell repertoires in COVID-19. TCRdb's copy holds only in-frame clones and misses some; the assay was immunoSEQ multiplex PCR. The data hold some 290,000 clones, with 90% observed a single time. The sequenced sample was PBMCs or T cells enriched from blood (not recorded which). Receptors originate from a woman aged 25 to 39 who had been exposed to COVID-19.

V and J are TRBV5-1 and TRBJ2-5; 9 bases line up with TRBD2. The V gene's germline CDR1 is SGHRS and CDR2 YFSETQ. This CDR3 is 14 amino acids long. V lost 3 bases, J lost 5 bases, and 5 bases stayed unmatched. CDR3 coding DNA: TGCGCCAGCAGCTCCGGGACTAGCAGGGAGACCCAGTACTTC. This encodes CASSSGTSRETQYF.

The chain carries TRBV6-4 and TRBJ1-5; a weak D match, TRBD1 (6 bases). Trimming took 8 bases from V and 0 from J, leaving 11 bases between them. The CDR3 is 14 amino acids. The germline CDR1 and CDR2 sequences are MRHNA and SNTAGT. The CDR3 reads CASADSHSNQPQHF. CDR3 bases: TGTGCCAGCGCGGACAGCCATAGCAATCAGCCCCAGCATTTT.

This clone was picked up a small number of times. The V gene is TRBV14, the J gene TRBJ1-2, with 9 bases that match TRBD1. The germline gives CDR1 SGHDN, CDR2 FVKESK. V was clipped by 3 bases and J by 8 bases; unmatched bases: 16. CDR3 length: 17 amino acids. DNA of the CDR3: TGTGCCAGCAGCCAGACGGGACAGGGAAAAATTATTGGAGGCTACACCTTC. It specifies CASSQTGQGKIIGGYTF.

The CDR3 loop is CASSYANDADRAYGYTF. CDR3 in DNA: TGTGCCAGCAGTTACGCCAATGACGCGGACAGAGCCTATGGCTACACCTTC. The V gene is TRBV6-2 or TRBV6-3, the J gene TRBJ1-2; tentative D call: TRBD1 (6 bases). This CDR3 is 17 amino acids long. Trimming stripped 2 bases from V and 4 bases from J, with 20 bases between. CDR1 is MNHEY, CDR2 SVGEGT, per germline.

The V and J genes are TRBV7-8 and TRBJ2-2, with D maybe TRBD1 (5 bases). The CDR3 covers 15 residues. V shed 0 bases and J shed 0 bases, with 5 bases lying between them. Per germline, CDR1 SGHVS and CDR2 FQNEAQ. The CDR3 DNA sequence: TGTGCCAGCAGCTTAGCACAGGCGAACACCGGGGAGCTGTTTTTT. Translation: CASSLAQANTGELFF.

This rearrangement joins TRBV10-3 to TRBJ1-1; D is undetermined. Trimming removed 11 bases from V and 0 bases from J, with 13 bases in between. CDR1 is ENHRY and CDR2 is SYGVKD in the germline V gene. The CDR3 sequence is 13 residues long. The CDR3 coding sequence is TGTGCCCTGTCATACGGGTTGAACACTGAAGCTTTCTTT. Its translation: CALSYGLNTEAFF.

This clone was counted once. This chain uses TRBV6-5 with TRBJ2-2; D might be TRBD2 (7 bases). The germline V gene has CDR1 MNHEY and CDR2 SVGAGI. Trimming stripped 7 bases from V and 3 bases from J, with 12 bases between. This CDR3 spans 14 amino acids. The CDR3 DNA sequence: TGTGCCAGCAAGGGGGGGGTTTACACCGGGGAGCTGTTTTTT. This encodes CASKGGVYTGELFF.

This clone has a single count. The V call is TRBV4-1, the J call TRBJ1-3; maybe TRBD1 (6 bases). This CDR3 comprises 15 residues. CDR1 and CDR2 (germline): MGHRA, YSYEKL. The germline V and J ends were trimmed by 4 bases and 0 bases, with 10 bases remaining between them. The CDR3 nucleotides are TGCGCCAGCAGCCCCGGACAGTTCTCTGGAAACACCATATATTTT. Translation gives CASSPGQFSGNTIYF.

This chain uses TRBV10-3 with TRBJ2-3, with 13 bases identical to TRBD2. This CDR3 contains 13 residues. Trimming took 11 bases from V and 6 from J; bases not matched to a gene: 5. Germline V gene sequence: CDR1 ENHRY, CDR2 SYGVKD. CDR3 bases: TGTGCCGCCACTAGCGGGGGGGATGATACGCAGTATTTT. It specifies CAATSGGDDTQYF.

The chain carries TRBV5-8 and TRBJ1-1; D remains ambiguous. This CDR3 is 13 amino acids long. CDR1 and CDR2 from the germline V gene are SGHTS and YDEGEE. The ends were cut back, 3 bases at V and 0 bases at J, with 6 bases in the middle. The CDR3 here is CASSSYLNTEAFF. In DNA form, the CDR3 reads TGTGCCAGCAGCTCATACTTGAACACTGAAGCTTTCTTT.

V is TRBV15 and J is TRBJ1-6; perhaps TRBD1 as D (6 bases). V was pared by 0 bases and J by 6 bases, with 9 bases between. The CDR3 is 15 residues long. CDR1 and CDR2 (germline): LNHNV, YYDKDF (reference sequence). The CDR3 sequence: CATSRDLGANSPLHF. The CDR3 DNA sequence: TGTGCCACCAGCAGAGACTTGGGGGCTAATTCACCCCTCCACTTT. The variable domain in full, completed from reference TRBV15 and TRBJ1-6, reads DAMVIQNPRYQVTQFGKPVTLSCSQTLNHNVMYWYQQKSSQAPKLLFHYYDKDFNNEADTPDNFQSRRPNTSFCFLDIRSPGLGDTAMYLCATSRDLGANSPLHFGNGTRLTVT.

The rearrangement uses TRBV4-3 and TRBJ2-7; D remains unclear. Germline CDR1 LGHNA, CDR2 YSLEER. The length of the CDR3 is 14 residues. Between the trimmed V and J ends, which lost 1 base and 3 bases, there was a span of 10 bases. The CDR3 reads CASSQGPAGYEQYF. CDR3 bases: TGCGCCAGCAGCCAAGGTCCAGCAGGCTACGAGCAGTACTTC.

A few counts support this clone. V usage is TRBV9 and J usage is TRBJ1-6; D possibly corresponds to TRBD1 (6 bases). The CDR3 is 14 residues long. V gave up 4 bases and J gave up 7 bases, with 12 bases separating them. CDR1 is SGDLS and CDR2 is YYNGEE in the germline V gene. This CDR3 is CASSPGTFNSPLHF. In DNA, the CDR3 is TGTGCCAGCAGCCCCGGGACATTCAATTCACCCCTCCACTTT.

The chain employs TRBV7-9 and TRBJ2-7; 9 positions agree with TRBD1. There are 15 residues in the CDR3. J lost 5 bases, V lost 7 bases, and 12 bases had no gene match. Germline V gene sequence: CDR1 SEHNR, CDR2 FQNEAQ (reference sequence). In DNA form, the CDR3 reads TGTGCCAGCACTCTTTCCGGGACAGGGTTCCACGAGCAGTACTTC. Amino acids: CASTLSGTGFHEQYF.

The V call is TRBV25-1, the J call TRBJ2-5; D is uncertain. Trimming shortened V by 2 bases and J by 5 bases, and 18 bases separated the two germline ends. The CDR3 is made up of 16 amino acids. Germline V lookup: CDR1 MGHDK, CDR2 SYGVNS. Here the CDR3 DNA reads TGTGCCAGCAGTGAACCAACGGTCAACCCATCGGAGACCCAGTACTTC. Protein: CASSEPTVNPSETQYF.

V and J are TRBV11-2 and TRBJ1-6, with D maybe TRBD1 (5 bases). The ends were cut back, 5 bases at V and 0 bases at J, with 5 bases in the middle. Per the germline V gene, CDR1 is SGHAT and CDR2 is FQNNGV. The CDR3 sequence is 14 residues long. The CDR3 loop reads CASSRGSYNSPLHF. In DNA form, the CDR3 reads TGTGCCAGCAGCAGGGGCTCCTATAATTCACCCCTCCACTTT.

The V gene is TRBV27, the J gene TRBJ1-1; a possible D gene is TRBD1 (6 bases). This CDR3 region has 13 residues. CDR1 is MNHEY and CDR2 is SMNVEV in the germline V gene (reference sequence). The V end was cut by 4 bases, the J end by 8 bases, with 14 bases between. In nucleotides, the CDR3 is TGTGCCAGCAGTTCGTACAGGGCATCCGAAGCTTTCTTT. Translating it yields CASSSYRASEAFF.

V is TRBV19 and J is TRBJ1-5; no clear D gene. Germline CDR1 and CDR2: LNHDA and SQIVND (reference sequence). The CDR3 covers 15 residues. V was pared by 7 bases and J by 0 bases, with 13 bases between. In nucleotides, the CDR3 is TGTGCCAGTAACCGAGGGTCTTATAGCAATCAGCCCCAGCATTTT. It yields the protein CASNRGSYSNQPQHF.

The V and J genes are TRBV4-1 and TRBJ1-4; D may be TRBD1 (6 bases). Germline CDR1 reads MGHRA; CDR2 reads YSYEKL. The CDR3 totals 18 residues. V was clipped by 4 bases and J by 0 bases, with 18 bases between them. The CDR3 DNA is TGCGCCAGCAGCCGGAACCCTTCAGGGGATGCAACTAATGAAAAACTGTTTTTT. It encodes CASSRNPSGDATNEKLFF.

The rearrangement uses TRBV5-8 and TRBJ2-7, with D possibly TRBD1 on 5 matching bases. Per the germline V gene, CDR1 is SGHTS and CDR2 is YDEGEE. V was trimmed by 0 bases and J by 6 bases, leaving 22 bases between them. This CDR3 contains 17 residues. The DNA for the CDR3 is TGTGCCAGCAGCTTGGCCACAGGTAGCCGTAGACTCCCCGAGCAGTACTTC. Protein: CASSLATGSRRLPEQYF. Using reference TRBV5-8 and TRBJ2-7 for the parts outside the CDR3, the full variable domain is EAGVTQSPTHLIKTRGQQATLRCSPISGHTSVYWYQQALGLGLQFLLWYDEGEERNRGNFPPRFSGRQFPNYSSELNVNALELEDSALYLCASSLATGSRRLPEQYFGPGTRLTVT.

This chain connects TRBV4-1 to TRBJ1-1; no clear D. The CDR3 sequence is 14 residues long. The germline V gene has CDR1 MGHRA and CDR2 YSYEKL. V gave up 1 base and J gave up 5 bases, with 11 bases separating them. CDR3 residues: CASSQVGRITEAFF. The CDR3, as DNA: TGCGCCAGCAGCCAAGTGGGCCGGATTACTGAAGCTTTCTTT.

The chain combines TRBV7-6 with TRBJ2-7; tentatively, D is TRBD1 (7 bases). CDR3 length: 14 amino acids. Deletions cut 0 bases from V and 5 bases from J, with 11 bases between. Germline CDR1 is SGHVS and CDR2 is FNYEAQ. The CDR3 loop reads CASSLASGGNEQYF. Written as DNA, the CDR3 is TGTGCCAGCAGCTTAGCTTCAGGGGGGAACGAGCAGTACTTC.

The chain is built from TRBV19 and TRBJ1-2; 7 nucleotides align to TRBD1. The CDR3 is 14 amino acids. CDR1 and CDR2 from the germline V gene are LNHDA and SQIVND (reference sequence). With V trimmed by 7 bases and J by 3 bases, 8 bases remained unmatched. CDR3 sequence reads: CASTPTGPHYGYTF. In DNA form, the CDR3 reads TGTGCCAGTACCCCGACAGGGCCTCACTATGGCTACACCTTC.

The chain employs TRBV5-1 and TRBJ2-1; 8 bases match TRBD1. The V and J ends lost 1 base and 2 bases, in that order; junction bases with no gene match: 5. CDR3 size: 16 residues. In germline, CDR1 is SGHRS, CDR2 YFSETQ. The CDR3 loop reads CASSLHRDRTYNEQFF. The CDR3 DNA is TGCGCCAGCAGCTTGCACCGGGACAGGACCTACAATGAGCAGTTCTTC.

CDR3 amino acids: CATRPGQGNTGELFF. In DNA form, the CDR3 reads TGTGCCACCCGACCCGGACAGGGGAACACCGGGGAGCTGTTTTTT. The chain joins TRBV15 to TRBJ2-2, with 8 bases aligning to TRBD1. CDR1 is LNHNV and CDR2 is YYDKDF in the germline V gene (reference sequence). The CDR3 has 15 residues. V shed 8 bases, J shed 1 base, and the junction held 6 bases outside the gene matches. The full variable domain, its missing parts supplied by reference TRBV15 and TRBJ2-2, is DAMVIQNPRYQVTQFGKPVTLSCSQTLNHNVMYWYQQKSSQAPKLLFHYYDKDFNNEADTPDNFQSRRPNTSFCFLDIRSPGLGDTAMYLCATRPGQGNTGELFFGEGSRLTVL.

This chain links TRBV12-1 with TRBJ2-4; the tabulated D call, TRBD2, remains unverified against the DNA. TRBV12-1 is labeled a pseudogene. The CDR3 totals 19 residues. In DNA, the CDR3 is TGTGCCAGCAGCAACCTGGGGGGTAGCGGGGCTTTAGCCAAAAACATTCAGTACTTC. Protein sequence: CASSNLGGSGALAKNIQYF.

This chain connects TRBV7-9 to TRBJ1-2; 9 bases align to TRBD1. J lost 4 bases, V lost 5 bases, and 5 bases had no gene match. The length of the CDR3 is 14 residues. Germline V gene lookup returns CDR1 SEHNR and CDR2 FQNEAQ (reference sequence). The CDR3 spells CASSTGQGSYGYTF. CDR3 coding DNA: TGTGCCAGCAGCACTGGACAGGGGAGCTATGGCTACACCTTC.

The gene calls are TRBV12-3 or TRBV12-4 and TRBJ2-7, with D perhaps matching TRBD1 (5 bases). This CDR3 is 13 amino acids long. V lost 1 base and J 9 bases, leaving 13 bases between the germline ends. CDR3 residues: CASSLELQGAQYF. The DNA of the CDR3 is TGTGCCAGCAGTTTAGAACTGCAGGGTGCGCAGTACTTC.

A single count supports this clone. The rearrangement links TRBV28 to TRBJ1-6; no clear D. Between the trimmed V and J ends, which lost 6 bases and 8 bases, there was a span of 11 bases. The CDR3 spans 13 residues. Germline V gene lookup returns CDR1 MDHEN and CDR2 SYDVKM. CDR3 in amino acids: CASRLFEYSPLHF. The CDR3 DNA reads as TGTGCCAGCAGGCTATTTGAATATTCACCCCTCCACTTT.

The V call is TRBV5-5, the J call TRBJ2-4; no clear D. V gave up 0 bases and J gave up 0 bases, with 4 bases separating them. The CDR3 length is 14 residues. Germline V gives CDR1 SGHKS, CDR2 YYEKEE (reference sequence). The CDR3 DNA sequence: TGTGCCAGCAGCTTGGTCTTAGCCAAAAACATTCAGTACTTC. It encodes CASSLVLAKNIQYF.

The V call is TRBV5-1, the J call TRBJ2-7, with a tentative D call TRBD2 (6 bases). Trimming took off 0 bases at V and 4 bases at J, with 17 bases between the two ends. Looked up from germline, CDR1 is SGHRS and CDR2 is YFSETQ. The CDR3 contains 16 residues. CDR3 residues: CASSLEGGAIGYEQYF. The CDR3 nucleotides are TGCGCCAGCAGCTTGGAAGGCGGGGCGATAGGTTACGAGCAGTACTTC.

A single count supports this clone. The chain employs TRBV5-4 and TRBJ2-7; TRBD2 agrees at 7 bases. Germline CDR1 SGHNT, CDR2 YYREEE (reference sequence). This CDR3 region has 15 residues. After removal of 0 bases from V and 0 bases from J, the junction contained 3 bases not matched to a gene. The CDR3 sequence is CASSLGAGNSYEQYF. The CDR3, as DNA: TGTGCCAGCAGCTTGGGAGCGGGGAACTCCTACGAGCAGTACTTC.